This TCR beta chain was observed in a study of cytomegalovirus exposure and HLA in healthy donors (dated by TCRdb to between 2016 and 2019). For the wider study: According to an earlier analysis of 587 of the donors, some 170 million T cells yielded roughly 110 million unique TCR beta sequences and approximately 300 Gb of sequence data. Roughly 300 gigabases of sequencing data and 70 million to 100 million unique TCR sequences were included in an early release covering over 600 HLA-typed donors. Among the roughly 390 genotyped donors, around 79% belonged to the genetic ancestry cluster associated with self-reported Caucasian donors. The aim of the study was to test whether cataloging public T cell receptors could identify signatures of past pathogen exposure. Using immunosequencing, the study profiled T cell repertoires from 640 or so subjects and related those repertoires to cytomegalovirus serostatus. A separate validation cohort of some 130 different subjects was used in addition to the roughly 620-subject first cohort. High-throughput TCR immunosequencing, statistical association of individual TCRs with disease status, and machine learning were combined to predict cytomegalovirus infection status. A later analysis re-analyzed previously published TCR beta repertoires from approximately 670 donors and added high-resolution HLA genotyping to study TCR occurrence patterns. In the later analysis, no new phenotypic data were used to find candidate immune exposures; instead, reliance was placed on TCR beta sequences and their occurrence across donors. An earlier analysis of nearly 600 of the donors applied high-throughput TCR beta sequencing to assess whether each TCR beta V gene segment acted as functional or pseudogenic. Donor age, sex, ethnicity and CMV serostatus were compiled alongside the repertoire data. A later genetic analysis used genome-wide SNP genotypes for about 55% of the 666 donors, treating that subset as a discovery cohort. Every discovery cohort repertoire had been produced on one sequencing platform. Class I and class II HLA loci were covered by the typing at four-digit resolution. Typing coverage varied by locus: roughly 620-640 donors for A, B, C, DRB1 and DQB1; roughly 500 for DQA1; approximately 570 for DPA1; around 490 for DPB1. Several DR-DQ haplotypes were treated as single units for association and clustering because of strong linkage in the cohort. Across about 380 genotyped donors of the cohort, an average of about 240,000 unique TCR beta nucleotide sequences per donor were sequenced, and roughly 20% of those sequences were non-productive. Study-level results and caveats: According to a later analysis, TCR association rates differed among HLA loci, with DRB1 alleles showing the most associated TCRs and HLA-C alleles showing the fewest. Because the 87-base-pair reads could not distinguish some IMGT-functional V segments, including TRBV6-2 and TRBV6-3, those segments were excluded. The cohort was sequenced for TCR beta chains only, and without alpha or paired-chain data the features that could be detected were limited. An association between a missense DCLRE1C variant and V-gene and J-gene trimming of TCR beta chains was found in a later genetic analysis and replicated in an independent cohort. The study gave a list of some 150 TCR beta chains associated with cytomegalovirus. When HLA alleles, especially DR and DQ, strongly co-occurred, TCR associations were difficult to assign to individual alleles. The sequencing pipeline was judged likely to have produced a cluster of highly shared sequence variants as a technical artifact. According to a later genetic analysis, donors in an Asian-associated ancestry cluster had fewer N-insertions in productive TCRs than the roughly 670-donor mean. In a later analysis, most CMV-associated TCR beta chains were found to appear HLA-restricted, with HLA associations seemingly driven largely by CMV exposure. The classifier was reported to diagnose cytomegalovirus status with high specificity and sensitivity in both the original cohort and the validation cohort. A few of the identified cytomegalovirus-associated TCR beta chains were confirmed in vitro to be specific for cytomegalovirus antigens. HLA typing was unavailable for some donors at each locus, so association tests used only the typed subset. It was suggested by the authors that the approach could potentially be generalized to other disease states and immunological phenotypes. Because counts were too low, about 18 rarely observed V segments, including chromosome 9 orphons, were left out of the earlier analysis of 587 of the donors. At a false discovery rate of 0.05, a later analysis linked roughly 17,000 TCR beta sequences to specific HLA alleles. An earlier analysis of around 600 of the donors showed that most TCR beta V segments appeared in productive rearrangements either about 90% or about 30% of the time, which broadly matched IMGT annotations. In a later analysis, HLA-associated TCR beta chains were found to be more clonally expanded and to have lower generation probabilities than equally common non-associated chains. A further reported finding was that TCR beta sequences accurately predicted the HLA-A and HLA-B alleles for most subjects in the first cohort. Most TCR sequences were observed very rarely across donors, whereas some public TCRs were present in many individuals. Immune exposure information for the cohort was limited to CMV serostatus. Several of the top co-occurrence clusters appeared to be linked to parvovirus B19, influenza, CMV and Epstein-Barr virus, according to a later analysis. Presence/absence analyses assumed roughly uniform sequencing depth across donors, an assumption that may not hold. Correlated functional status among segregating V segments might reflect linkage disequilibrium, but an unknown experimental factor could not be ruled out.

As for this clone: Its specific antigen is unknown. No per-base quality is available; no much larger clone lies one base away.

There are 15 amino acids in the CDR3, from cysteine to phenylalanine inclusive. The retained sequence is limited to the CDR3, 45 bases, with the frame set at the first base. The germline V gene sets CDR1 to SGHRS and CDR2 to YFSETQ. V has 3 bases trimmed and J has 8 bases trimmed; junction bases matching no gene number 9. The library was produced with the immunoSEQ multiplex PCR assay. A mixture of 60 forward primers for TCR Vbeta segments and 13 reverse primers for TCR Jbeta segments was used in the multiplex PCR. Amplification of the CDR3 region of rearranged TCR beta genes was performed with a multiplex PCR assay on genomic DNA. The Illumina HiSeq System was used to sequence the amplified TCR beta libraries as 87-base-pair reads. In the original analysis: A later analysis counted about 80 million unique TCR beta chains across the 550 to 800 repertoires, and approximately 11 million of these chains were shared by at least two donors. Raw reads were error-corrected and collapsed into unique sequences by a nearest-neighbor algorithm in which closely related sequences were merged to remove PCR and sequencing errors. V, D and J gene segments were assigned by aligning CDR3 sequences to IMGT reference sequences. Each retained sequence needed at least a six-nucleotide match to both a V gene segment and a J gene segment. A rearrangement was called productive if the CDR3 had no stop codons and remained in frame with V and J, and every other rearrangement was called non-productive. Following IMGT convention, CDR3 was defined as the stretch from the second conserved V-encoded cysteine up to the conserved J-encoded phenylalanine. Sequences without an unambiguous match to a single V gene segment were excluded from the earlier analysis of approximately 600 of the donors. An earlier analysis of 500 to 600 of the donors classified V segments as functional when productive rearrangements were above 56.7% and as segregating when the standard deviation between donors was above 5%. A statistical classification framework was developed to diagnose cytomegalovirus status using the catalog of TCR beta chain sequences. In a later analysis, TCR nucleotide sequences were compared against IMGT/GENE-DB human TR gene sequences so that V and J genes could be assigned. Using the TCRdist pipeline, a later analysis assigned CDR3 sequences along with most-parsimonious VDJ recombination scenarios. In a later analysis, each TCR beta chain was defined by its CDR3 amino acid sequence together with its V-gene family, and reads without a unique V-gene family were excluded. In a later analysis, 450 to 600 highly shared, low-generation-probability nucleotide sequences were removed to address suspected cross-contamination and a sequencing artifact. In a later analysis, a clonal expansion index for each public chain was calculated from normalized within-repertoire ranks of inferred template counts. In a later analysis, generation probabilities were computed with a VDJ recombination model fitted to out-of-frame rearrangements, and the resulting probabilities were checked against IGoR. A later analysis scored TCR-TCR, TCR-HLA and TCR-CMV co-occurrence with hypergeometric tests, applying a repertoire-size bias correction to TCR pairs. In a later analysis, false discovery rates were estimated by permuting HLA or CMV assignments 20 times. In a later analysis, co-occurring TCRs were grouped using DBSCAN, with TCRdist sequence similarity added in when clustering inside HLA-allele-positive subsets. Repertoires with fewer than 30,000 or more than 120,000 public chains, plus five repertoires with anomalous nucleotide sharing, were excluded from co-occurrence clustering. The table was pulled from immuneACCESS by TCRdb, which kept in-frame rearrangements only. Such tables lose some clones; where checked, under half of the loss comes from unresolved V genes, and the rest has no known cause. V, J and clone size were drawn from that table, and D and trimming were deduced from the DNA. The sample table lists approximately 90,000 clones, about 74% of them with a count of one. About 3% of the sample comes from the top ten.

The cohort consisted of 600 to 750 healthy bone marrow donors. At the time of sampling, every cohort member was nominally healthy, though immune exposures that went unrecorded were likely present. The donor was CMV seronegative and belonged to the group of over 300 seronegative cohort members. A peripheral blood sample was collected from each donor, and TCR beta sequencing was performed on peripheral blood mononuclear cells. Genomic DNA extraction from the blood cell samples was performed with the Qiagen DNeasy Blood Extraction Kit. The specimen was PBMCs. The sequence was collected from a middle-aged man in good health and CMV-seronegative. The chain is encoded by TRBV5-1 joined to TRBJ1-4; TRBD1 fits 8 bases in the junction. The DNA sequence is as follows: TGCGCCAGCAGCTCAGCAGGGGGCGTGCGGGAAAAACTGTTTTTT. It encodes CASSSAGGVREKLFF.